These 14 T cell receptor beta chains were sequenced from one sample in a study of regulatory T cells in long-lasting Graves disease. Time point given: persistent/refractory GD, antithyroid drugs over 5 years with positive TRAb. The authors made the TCR library using RNA they extracted from PBMCs. CDR3 regions were amplified by Arm-PCR using iRepertoire HTBI primers to build TCR beta libraries. In TCRdb, the multiplex PCR reads were re-called with MiXCR into one record per CDR3 protein. Among over 250,000 distinct CDR3 sequences, 20% to 25% were seen once, and the ten largest hold roughly three fifths. The source was peripheral blood mononuclear cells (PBMCs), collected when the disease was refractory, from a patient treated with antithyroid drugs. These receptors all come from a female donor with Graves disease.

This chain links TRBV7-9 with TRBJ2-2; a weak D match, TRBD2 (5 bases). Trimming left V 0 bases short and J 5 bases short, with 7 bases between. The CDR3 covers 14 residues. Germline V gives CDR1 SEHNR, CDR2 FQNEAQ (reference sequence). The CDR3 nucleotides read TGTGCCAGCAGCTTAGCCCCGGGGACCGGGGAGCTGTTTTTT. Translation: CASSLAPGTGELFF. Together with reference TRBV7-9 and TRBJ2-2, the CDR3 gives the full variable domain: DTGVSQNPRHKITKRGQNVTFRCDPISEHNRLYWYRQTLGQGPEFLTYFQNEAQLEKSRLLSDRFSAERPKGSFSTLEIQRTEQGDSAMYLCASSLAPGTGELFFGEGSRLTVL.

The chain has TRBV6-2 or TRBV6-3 and TRBJ2-1; 15 bases map to TRBD2. The CDR3 has 19 amino acids. V lost 1 base and J lost 4; bases outside the gene matches: 8. Germline assignment: CDR1 MNHEY and CDR2 SVGEGT. CDR3 residues: CASSYLGLAGGFQYNEQFF. The CDR3 nucleotides read TGTGCCAGCAGTTACTTGGGACTAGCGGGAGGTTTCCAGTACAATGAGCAGTTCTTC.

Comment on this clonotype: The germline gene is not matched at one end of the junction; a read error may be the cause. The chain has TRBV14 and TRBJ2-7, with D possibly being TRBD1 or TRBD2 (5 bases each). Germline CDR1 and CDR2: SGHDN and FVKESK. The CDR3 is 13 residues long. Written as DNA, the CDR3 is TGTGCCAACAGCCAGCAGGGACCCTACGAGCAGTACTTC. It specifies CANSQQGPYEQYF.

J is TRBJ2-3 and V is TRBV28; the match to TRBD2 covers 12 bases. This CDR3 contains 16 residues. V lost 2 bases, J lost 3 bases, and 3 bases stayed unmatched. CDR1 and CDR2 from the germline V gene are MDHEN and SYDVKM. CDR3 nucleotides: TGTGCCAGCAGTTTAGAACTAGCGGGAGGAACAGATACGCAGTATTTT. This codes for CASSLELAGGTDTQYF.

The chain links TRBV27 to TRBJ2-5; 13 nucleotides line up with TRBD2. Germline loops: CDR1 MNHEY, CDR2 SMNVEV (reference sequence). This CDR3 has 15 amino acids. The V segment lost 5 bases and the J segment 4 bases; nucleotides outside the gene matches: 4. Here the CDR3 reads CASSHRTSGRETQYF. The CDR3 DNA sequence: TGTGCCAGCAGTCACCGGACTAGCGGGAGAGAGACCCAGTACTTC.

A few counts support this clonotype. The CDR3 spells CATSDLIPGPNTEAFF. The CDR3 coding sequence is TGTGCCACCAGTGATTTGATCCCGGGGCCGAACACTGAAGCTTTCTTT. V and J are TRBV24-1 and TRBJ1-1, with D maybe TRBD1 (5 bases). The CDR3 runs to 16 residues. Germline assignment: CDR1 KGHDR and CDR2 SFDVKD. V was shortened by 0 bases and J by 1 base, with 11 bases between the two germline ends.

The sample holds many counts of this clonotype. CDR3 sequence reads: CASTVGTTGEQYF. CDR3 coding DNA: TGTGCCAGCACGGTTGGGACTACGGGGGAGCAGTACTTC. The chain has TRBV7-2 and TRBJ2-7, with 7 bases aligning to TRBD2. The germline gives CDR1 SGHTA, CDR2 FQGNSA. The CDR3 totals 13 residues. V was pared by 7 bases and J by 7 bases, with 10 bases of the junction left unmatched. The variable domain in full, with the rest retrieved from reference TRBV7-2 and TRBJ2-7, is GAGVSQSPSNKVTEKGKDVELRCDPISGHTALYWYRQSLGQGLEFLIYFQGNSAPDKSGLPSDRFSAERTGGSVSTLTIQRTQQEDSAVYLCASTVGTTGEQYFGPGTRLTVT.

This clonotype was seen many times. This rearrangement joins TRBV6-1 to TRBJ1-5, with D perhaps matching TRBD1 (5 bases). The germline V and J ends were trimmed by 4 bases and 1 base, with 11 bases remaining between them. Germline CDR1 reads MNHNS; CDR2 reads SASEGT. The CDR3 is 15 amino acids. CDR3 region: CASSVGGWSNQPQHF. The DNA of the CDR3 is TGTGCCAGCAGTGTTGGGGGTTGGAGCAATCAGCCCCAGCATTTT.

This clonotype occurred many times. This chain joins TRBV6-2 or TRBV6-3 and TRBJ1-2, with D unresolved. V lost 8 bases to trimming and J lost 8 bases, with 12 bases between them. CDR3 length: 11 residues. Germline V gives CDR1 MNHEY, CDR2 SVGEGT. In DNA form, the CDR3 reads TGTGCCAGCCGGCGGGAAGGAGGCTACACCTTC. It yields the protein CASRREGGYTF.

This chain joins TRBV5-6 and TRBJ2-7, with a tentative D call TRBD2 (6 bases). CDR1 and CDR2 from the germline V gene are SGHDT and YYEEEE. The CDR3 contains 12 residues. The V end was cut by 3 bases, the J end by 6 bases, with 10 bases between. The DNA for the CDR3 is TGTGCCAGCAGCTACCGGACTATCGAGCAGTACTTC. As protein: CASSYRTIEQYF.

This clonotype was observed many times. The gene calls are TRBV5-1 and TRBJ1-4; D ambiguous. The CDR3 extends over 15 amino acids. V shed 4 bases and J shed 3 bases, with 13 bases lying between them. CDR1 is SGHRS, CDR2 YFSETQ, per germline. CDR3 bases: TGCGCCAGCAGCCCCCGACCGACCCCTAATGAAAAACTGTTTTTT. Protein: CASSPRPTPNEKLFF. Full variable domain (rest looked up from reference TRBV5-1 and TRBJ1-4): KAGVTQTPRYLIKTRGQQVTLSCSPISGHRSVSWYQQTPGQGLQFLFEYFSETQRNKGNFPGRFSGRQFSNSRSEMNVSTLELGDSALYLCASSPRPTPNEKLFFGSGTQLSVL.

This clonotype came up many times. The gene calls are TRBV20-1 and TRBJ2-4; 15 nucleotides agree with TRBD2. Germline-derived CDR1 and CDR2 are DFQATT and SNEGSKA (reference sequence). Unmatched junction bases numbered 4, after V lost 5 bases and J lost 5 bases. The CDR3 extends over 15 amino acids. The CDR3 DNA follows: TGCAGTGCTGACGGACTAGCGGGAGGGGAAAACATTCAGTACTTC. Protein product: CSADGLAGGENIQYF.

A note on this clonotype: This may stem from a read error, because a much larger clone lies one nucleotide away. The rearrangement uses TRBV30 and TRBJ2-7; no definite D call. Deletions cut 1 base from V and 2 bases from J, with 3 bases between. Germline V gene data show CDR1 as GTSNPN and CDR2 as SVGIG (reference sequence). There are 11 residues in the CDR3. The CDR3: CAWSATYEQYF. In DNA, the CDR3 is TGTGCCTGGAGTGCAACCTACGAGCAGTACTTC.

In regard to this clonotype: A much larger clone lies one base from this, so it may be a read error. The chain carries TRBV7-9 and TRBJ2-7; D is undetermined. This CDR3 spans 13 amino acids. Germline V lookup: CDR1 SEHNR, CDR2 FQNEAQ (reference sequence). The V end was cut by 1 base, the J end by 3 bases, with 7 bases between. The CDR3 reads CASSLEDLYEQYF. In nucleotides, the CDR3 is TGTGCCAGCAGCTTAGAGGACCTCTACGAGCAGTACTTC.